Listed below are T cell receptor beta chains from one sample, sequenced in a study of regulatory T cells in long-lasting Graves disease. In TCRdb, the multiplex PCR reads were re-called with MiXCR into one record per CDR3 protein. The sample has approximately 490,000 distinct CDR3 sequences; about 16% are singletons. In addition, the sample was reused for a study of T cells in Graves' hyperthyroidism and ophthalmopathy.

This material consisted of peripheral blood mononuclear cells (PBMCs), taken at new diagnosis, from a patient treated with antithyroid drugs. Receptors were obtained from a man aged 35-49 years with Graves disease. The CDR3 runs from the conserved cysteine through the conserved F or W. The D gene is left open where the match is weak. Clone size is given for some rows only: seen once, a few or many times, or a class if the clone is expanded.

cdr3_aa: CSAHSGTGGIYEQYF; cdr3_nt: TGCAGTGCTCACTCCGGGACAGGGGGGATCTACGAGCAGTACTTC; clone_size: many; v_call: TRBV20-1; j_call: TRBJ2-7; d_call: TRBD1
cdr3_aa: CSVEEGSIYGYTF; cdr3_nt: TGCAGCGTTGAAGAGGGATCGATCTATGGCTACACCTTC; clone_size: -; v_call: TRBV29-1; j_call: TRBJ1-2; d_call: -
cdr3_aa: CASSRISSYGYTF; cdr3_nt: TGTGCCAGCAGTCGGATTTCCAGCTATGGCTACACCTTC; clone_size: -; v_call: TRBV12-3/TRBV12-4; j_call: TRBJ1-2; d_call: -
cdr3_aa: CASGGSVRTGELFF; cdr3_nt: TGTGCCAGCGGGGGGAGCGTGCGCACCGGGGAGCTGTTTTTT; clone_size: many; v_call: TRBV12-3/TRBV12-4; j_call: TRBJ2-2; d_call: -
cdr3_aa: CASSGGVRNQPQHF; cdr3_nt: TGTGCCAGCAGTGGAGGCGTTCGCAATCAGCCCCAGCATTTT; clone_size: few; v_call: TRBV6-1; j_call: TRBJ1-5; d_call: -
cdr3_aa: CASSPWDNQETQYF; cdr3_nt: TGTGCCAGCAGTCCCTGGGACAACCAAGAGACCCAGTACTTC; clone_size: many; v_call: TRBV12-3/TRBV12-4; j_call: TRBJ2-5; d_call: -
cdr3_aa: CASSFQGLAGQETQYF; cdr3_nt: TGTGCCAGCAGTTTCCAGGGACTAGCCGGACAAGAGACCCAGTACTTC; clone_size: -; v_call: TRBV27; j_call: TRBJ2-5; d_call: TRBD2
cdr3_aa: CSVVWTSGRAVTDTQYF; cdr3_nt: TGCAGCGTTGTGTGGACTAGCGGGAGGGCCGTCACAGATACGCAGTATTTT; clone_size: few; v_call: TRBV29-1; j_call: TRBJ2-3; d_call: TRBD2
cdr3_aa: CASSLIQGKSGANVLTF; cdr3_nt: TGTGCCAGCAGCCTAATACAGGGGAAGTCTGGGGCCAACGTCCTGACTTTC; clone_size: -; v_call: TRBV14; j_call: TRBJ2-6; d_call: TRBD1
cdr3_aa: CASSEYTWTDDGTQYF; cdr3_nt: TGTGCCAGTAGCGAATACACATGGACTGATGATGGGACCCAGTACTTC; clone_size: -; v_call: TRBV2; j_call: TRBJ2-5; d_call: -
cdr3_aa: CASIVGVNTEAFF; cdr3_nt: TGTGCCAGCATTGTGGGTGTGAACACTGAAGCTTTCTTT; clone_size: many; v_call: TRBV28; j_call: TRBJ1-1; d_call: -
cdr3_aa: CASSAGTGTGRSPLHF; cdr3_nt: TGTGCCAGCAGCGCCGGAACCGGGACAGGAAGGTCACCCCTCCACTTT; clone_size: -; v_call: TRBV9; j_call: TRBJ1-6; d_call: TRBD1
cdr3_aa: CATSDGLAETPYEQYF; cdr3_nt: TGTGCCACCAGTGATGGGCTAGCGGAAACTCCCTACGAGCAGTACTTC; clone_size: -; v_call: TRBV24-1; j_call: TRBJ2-7; d_call: TRBD2
cdr3_aa: CASSGTSGRGTDTQYF; cdr3_nt: TGTGCCAGCAGCGGAACTAGCGGGAGGGGCACAGATACGCAGTATTTT; clone_size: many; v_call: TRBV7-2; j_call: TRBJ2-3; d_call: TRBD2
cdr3_aa: CSAQWGQGFQPQHF; cdr3_nt: TGCAGTGCCCAGTGGGGACAGGGGTTTCAGCCCCAGCATTTT; clone_size: many; v_call: TRBV20-1; j_call: TRBJ1-5; d_call: TRBD1
cdr3_aa: CASSDLMLGVSYEQYF; cdr3_nt: TGTGCCAGCAGTGATCTAATGTTAGGGGTCTCCTACGAGCAGTACTTC; clone_size: -; v_call: TRBV6-1; j_call: TRBJ2-7; d_call: -
cdr3_aa: CASRTGVYEQYF; cdr3_nt: TGTGCCAGCAGAACAGGGGTCTACGAGCAGTACTTC; clone_size: few; v_call: TRBV6-1; j_call: TRBJ2-7; d_call: TRBD1
cdr3_aa: CASSLDGGGSYEQYF; cdr3_nt: TGTGCCAGCAGCTTGGATGGTGGCGGGAGTTACGAGCAGTACTTC; clone_size: few; v_call: TRBV5-6; j_call: TRBJ2-7; d_call: TRBD2
cdr3_aa: CASSFTLLDEQYF; cdr3_nt: TGTGCCAGCAGTTTCACGCTCCTCGACGAGCAGTACTTC; clone_size: many; v_call: TRBV12-3/TRBV12-4; j_call: TRBJ2-7; d_call: -